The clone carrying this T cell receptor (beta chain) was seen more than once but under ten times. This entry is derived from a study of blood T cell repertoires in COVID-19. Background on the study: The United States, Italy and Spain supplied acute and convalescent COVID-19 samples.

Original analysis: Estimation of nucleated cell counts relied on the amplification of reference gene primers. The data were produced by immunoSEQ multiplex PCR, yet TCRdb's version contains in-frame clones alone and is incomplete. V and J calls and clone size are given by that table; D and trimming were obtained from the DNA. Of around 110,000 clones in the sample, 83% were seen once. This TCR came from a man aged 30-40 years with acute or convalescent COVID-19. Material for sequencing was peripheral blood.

CDR3 bases: TGTGCCAGTAGGGACAGCCTCTATGGCTACACCTTC. Its protein product is CASRDSLYGYTF. The V gene is TRBV19, the J gene TRBJ1-2; D is possibly TRBD1 (6 bases). V lost 6 bases, J lost 4 bases, and 9 bases lay in between. The CDR3 consists of 12 residues. Germline CDR1 is LNHDA and CDR2 is SQIVND (reference sequence).